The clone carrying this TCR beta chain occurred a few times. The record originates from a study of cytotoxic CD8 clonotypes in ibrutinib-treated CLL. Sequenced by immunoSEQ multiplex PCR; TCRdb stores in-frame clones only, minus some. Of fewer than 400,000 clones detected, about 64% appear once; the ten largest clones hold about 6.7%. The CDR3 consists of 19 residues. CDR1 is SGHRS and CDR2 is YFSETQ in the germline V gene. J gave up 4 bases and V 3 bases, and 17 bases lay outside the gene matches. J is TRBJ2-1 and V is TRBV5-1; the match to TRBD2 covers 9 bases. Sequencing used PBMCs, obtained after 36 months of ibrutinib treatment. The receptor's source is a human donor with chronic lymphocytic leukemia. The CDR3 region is CASSSPLVPIAGDYNEQFF. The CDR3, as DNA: TGCGCCAGCAGCTCGCCCCTAGTCCCGATAGCGGGGGATTACAATGAGCAGTTCTTC.